This T cell receptor (beta chain) came from a study of early T cells in non-severe SARS-CoV-2 infection. At the level of the study: It was bulk RNA from unsorted whole blood that was sequenced, and the chains were unpaired.

Germline values: CDR1 SGHTA, CDR2 FQGTGA. V lost 2 bases and J lost 5; bases outside the gene matches: 6. CDR3 length equals 16 residues. This clonotype was counted ten times or more. Its target is not known. Study results and limitations: Private and CD4 specificities were missed by VDJdb matching, which favored anti-spike CD8 responses.

Unique molecular identifiers (one per individual cDNA molecule) were attached. One entry per CDR3 protein results from TCRdb running MiXCR on the 5' RACE reads. The table has tens of thousands of distinct CDR3 sequences, around 10% seen once. The TCR sequence derives from an adult who was a healthcare worker with PCR-confirmed SARS-CoV-2 infection or an uninfected control (not recorded which). This sequence joins TRBV7-3 and TRBJ2-1, with 10 bases fitting TRBD2. Sequenced material: whole blood, taken at baseline. CDR3 nucleotide sequence: TGTGCCAGCAGCTTAGGGGTAGCGGGAGGTAACAATGAGCAGTTCTTC. Its protein product is CASSLGVAGGNNEQFF.